This entry is about one T cell receptor beta chain. Its specificity is not known. J lost 9 bases, V lost 1 base, and 11 bases had no gene match. This CDR3 contains 16 residues. Per germline, CDR1 SGHTA and CDR2 FQGNSA. The data were obtained in a study of shared clonotypes between healthy human individuals. Study-wide results and caveats: The low donor count limited represented genetic and exposure-history diversity.

The run depth of the assay was deep. How the authors handled the data: There were no quality scores in the junction-only immunoSEQ sequences, so filtering differed. The protocol was immunoSEQ multiplex PCR, while the TCRdb copy is restricted to in-frame clones and leaves out a portion. The V and J calls and clone size are taken from that table; D and trimming were inferred from the DNA. The table has about 960,000 clones, approximately 76% seen once. This chain connects TRBV7-2 to TRBJ2-1; 8 nucleotides line up with TRBD2. Sequencing was carried out using memory CD4+ T cells sorted from blood. Subset denoted: CD45RA-negative fraction. The clonotype was recovered from a man between 18 and 35 years old in good health. The CDR3 nucleotides are TGTGCCAGCAGCTTAGTACCGGGACTAGGATCGAGTGAGCAGTTCTTC. Its translation is CASSLVPGLGSSEQFF.